This T cell receptor (beta chain) appears in the sequencing data of a study of shared clonotypes between healthy human individuals. Clones were sequenced by immunoSEQ multiplex PCR, and TCRdb holds only the in-frame ones, with some missing. The sample has about 960,000 clones, about 80% seen once; the top ten hold roughly 1.5%. The CDR3 spans 12 residues. The germline V gene encodes CDR1 SGHDN and CDR2 FVKESK. The ends were cut back, 4 bases at V and 4 bases at J, with 5 bases in the middle. In the case of this clone: The sample contains more than one DNA sequence encoding this CDR3.

The sample consisted of memory CD4+ T cells sorted from blood. Subset in this sample: CD45RA-negative fraction. The clonotype was recovered from a man aged 18 to 30 in good health. The chain couples TRBV14 to TRBJ1-3; D is unclear. For the CDR3, the DNA is TGTGCCAGCAGCCTGGGGGGAAACACCATATATTTT. Amino acids: CASSLGGNTIYF.